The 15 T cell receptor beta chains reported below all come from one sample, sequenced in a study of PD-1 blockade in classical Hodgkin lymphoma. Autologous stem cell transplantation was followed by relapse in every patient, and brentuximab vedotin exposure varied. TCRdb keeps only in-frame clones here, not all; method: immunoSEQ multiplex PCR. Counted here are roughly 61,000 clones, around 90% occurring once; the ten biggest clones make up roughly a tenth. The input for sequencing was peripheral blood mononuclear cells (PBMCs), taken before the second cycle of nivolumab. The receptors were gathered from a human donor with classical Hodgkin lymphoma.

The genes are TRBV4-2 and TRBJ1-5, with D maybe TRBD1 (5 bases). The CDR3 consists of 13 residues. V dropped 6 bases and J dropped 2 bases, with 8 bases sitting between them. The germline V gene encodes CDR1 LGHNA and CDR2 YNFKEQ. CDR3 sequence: CASRGLGNQPQHF. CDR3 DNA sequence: TGTGCCAGCAGGGGGCTGGGCAATCAGCCCCAGCATTTT.

This chain's CDR3 is CASSFPSGGRYEQYF. CDR3 DNA: TGTGCCAGCAGTTTTCCTAGCGGGGGGCGATACGAGCAGTACTTC. V gene TRBV6-5 combines with J gene TRBJ2-7; 11 bases map to TRBD2. This CDR3 is 15 amino acids long. V lost 4 bases to trimming and J lost 4 bases; unmatched junction nucleotides: 6. Germline V CDR1 and CDR2: MNHEY, SVGAGI.

In nucleotides, the CDR3 is TGTGCCAGCAGTTTTACAGGGGGCACTTCCTACGAGCAGTACTTC. Amino acid sequence: CASSFTGGTSYEQYF. The rearrangement uses TRBV11-1 and TRBJ2-5, with TRBD1 matching 9 bases. Near its end, the DNA agrees better with TRBJ2-7, so the J call may be wrong. The length of the CDR3 is 15 residues. The germline gives CDR1 SGHAT, CDR2 FQDESV (reference sequence).

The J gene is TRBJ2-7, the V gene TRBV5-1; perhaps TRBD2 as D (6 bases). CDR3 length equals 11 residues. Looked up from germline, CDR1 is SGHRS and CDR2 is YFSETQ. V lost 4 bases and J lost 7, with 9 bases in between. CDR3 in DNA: TGCGCCAGCAGCCGTCGGGAGGAGCAGTACTTC. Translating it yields CASSRREEQYF.

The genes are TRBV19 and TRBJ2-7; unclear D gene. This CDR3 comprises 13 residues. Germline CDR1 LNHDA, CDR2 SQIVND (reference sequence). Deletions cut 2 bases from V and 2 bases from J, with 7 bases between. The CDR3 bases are TGTGCCAGTAGTATATACAATCCCTACGAGCAGTACTTC. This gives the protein CASSIYNPYEQYF.

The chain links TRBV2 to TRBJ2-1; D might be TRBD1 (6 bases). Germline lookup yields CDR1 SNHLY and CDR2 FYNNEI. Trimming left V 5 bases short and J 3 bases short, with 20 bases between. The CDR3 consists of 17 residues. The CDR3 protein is CASSLPRYGDIYNEQFF. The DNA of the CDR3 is TGTGCCAGCAGTCTCCCAAGGTATGGGGACATCTACAATGAGCAGTTCTTC.

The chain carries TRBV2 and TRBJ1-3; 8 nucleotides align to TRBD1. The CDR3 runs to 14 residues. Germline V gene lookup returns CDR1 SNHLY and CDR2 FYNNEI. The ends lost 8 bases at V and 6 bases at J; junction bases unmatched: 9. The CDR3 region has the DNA TGTGCCAGCGGCACCGGGACAGGAATAAACACCATATATTTT. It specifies CASGTGTGINTIYF.

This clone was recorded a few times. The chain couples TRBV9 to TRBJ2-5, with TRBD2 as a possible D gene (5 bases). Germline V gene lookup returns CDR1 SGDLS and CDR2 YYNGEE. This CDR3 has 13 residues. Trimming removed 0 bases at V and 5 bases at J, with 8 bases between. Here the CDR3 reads CASSVDPGETQYF. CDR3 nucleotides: TGTGCCAGCAGCGTAGACCCGGGGGAGACCCAGTACTTC.

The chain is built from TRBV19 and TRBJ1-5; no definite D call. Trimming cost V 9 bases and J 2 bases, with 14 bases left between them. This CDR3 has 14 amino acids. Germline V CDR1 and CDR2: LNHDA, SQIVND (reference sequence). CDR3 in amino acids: CASRTEKRNQPQHF. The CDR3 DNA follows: TGTGCCAGCAGGACGGAAAAACGCAATCAGCCCCAGCATTTT. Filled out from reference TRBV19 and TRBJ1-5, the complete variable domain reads DGGITQSPKYLFRKEGQNVTLSCEQNLNHDAMYWYRQDPGQGLRLIYYSQIVNDFQKGDIAEGYSVSREKKESFPLTVTSAQKNPTAFYLCASRTEKRNQPQHFGDGTRLSIL.

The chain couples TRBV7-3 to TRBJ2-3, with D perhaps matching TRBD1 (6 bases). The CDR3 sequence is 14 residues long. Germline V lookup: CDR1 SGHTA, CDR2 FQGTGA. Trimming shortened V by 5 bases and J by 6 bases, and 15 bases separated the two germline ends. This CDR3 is CASSPSQGRDTQYF. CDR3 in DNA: TGTGCCAGCAGCCCCTCCCAGGGGCGGGATACGCAGTATTTT.

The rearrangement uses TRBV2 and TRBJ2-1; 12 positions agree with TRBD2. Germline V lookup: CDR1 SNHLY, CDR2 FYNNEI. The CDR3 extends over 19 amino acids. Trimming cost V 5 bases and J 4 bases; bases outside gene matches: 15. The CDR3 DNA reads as TGTGCCAGCAGTCCCTTGACTAGCGGGAGTTTCTTATTGTACAATGAGCAGTTCTTC. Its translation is CASSPLTSGSFLLYNEQFF.

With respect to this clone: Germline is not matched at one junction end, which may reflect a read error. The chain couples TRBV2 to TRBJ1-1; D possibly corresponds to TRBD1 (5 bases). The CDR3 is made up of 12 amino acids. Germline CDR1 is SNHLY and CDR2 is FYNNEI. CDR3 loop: CASSEGSGSGGF. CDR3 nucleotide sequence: TGTGCCAGCAGTGAAGGCTCTGGATCGGGGGGTTTT. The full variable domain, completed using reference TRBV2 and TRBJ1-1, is EPEVTQTPSHQVTQMGQEVILRCVPISNHLYFYWYRQILGQKVEFLVSFYNNEISEKSEIFDDQFSVERPDGSNFTLKIRSTKLEDSAMYFCASSEGSGSGGFGQGTRLTVV.

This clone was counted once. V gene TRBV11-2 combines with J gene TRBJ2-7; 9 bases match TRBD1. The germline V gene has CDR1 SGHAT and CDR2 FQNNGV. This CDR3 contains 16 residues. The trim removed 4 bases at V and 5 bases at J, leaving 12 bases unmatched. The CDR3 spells CASSSIEGQGPNEQYF. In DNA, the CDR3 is TGTGCCAGCAGCTCGATAGAAGGACAGGGGCCCAACGAGCAGTACTTC.

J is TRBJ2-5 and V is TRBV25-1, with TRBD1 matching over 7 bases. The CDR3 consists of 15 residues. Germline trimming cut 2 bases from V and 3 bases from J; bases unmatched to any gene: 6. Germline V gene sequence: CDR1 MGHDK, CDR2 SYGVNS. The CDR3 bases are TGTGCCAGCAGTGAAATCTCACAGGGGAAAGAGACCCAGTACTTC. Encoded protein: CASSEISQGKETQYF. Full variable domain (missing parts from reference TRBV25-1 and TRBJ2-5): EADIYQTPRYLVIGTGKKITLECSQTMGHDKMYWYQQDPGMELHLIHYSYGVNSTEKGDLSSESTVSRIRTEHFPLTLESARPSHTSQYLCASSEISQGKETQYFGPGTRLLVL.

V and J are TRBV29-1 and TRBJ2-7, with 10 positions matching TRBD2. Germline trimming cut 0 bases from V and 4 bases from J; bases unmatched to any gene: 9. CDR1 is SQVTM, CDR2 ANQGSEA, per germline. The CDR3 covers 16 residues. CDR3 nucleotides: TGCAGCGTTGAAGATCTTCGGACTAGCGGACTATACGAGCAGTACTTC. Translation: CSVEDLRTSGLYEQYF.